This TCR beta chain originates from a study of T-cell memory formation after mild COVID-19. The CDR3 contains 15 residues. V lost 0 bases, J lost 4 bases, and 12 bases lay in between. The V gene's germline CDR1 is SGHVS and CDR2 FQNEAQ. TCRdb reprocessed the 5' RACE reads with MiXCR, giving one entry per CDR3 protein. The sample gives 450,000 or so distinct CDR3 sequences, about 23% of which show up once; under 15% is in the top ten. The sample comprised PBMCs or a T cell subset sorted from them (not recorded which). The V gene is TRBV7-8, the J gene TRBJ2-5; D is ambiguous. The sequence was obtained from an adult woman who had mild COVID-19 (a few samples of this study predate the infection). Cell type and time point are not known. CDR3 sequence reads: CASSLARNLLETQYF. CDR3 in DNA: TGTGCCAGCAGCTTAGCCAGGAACCTCCTAGAGACCCAGTACTTC.